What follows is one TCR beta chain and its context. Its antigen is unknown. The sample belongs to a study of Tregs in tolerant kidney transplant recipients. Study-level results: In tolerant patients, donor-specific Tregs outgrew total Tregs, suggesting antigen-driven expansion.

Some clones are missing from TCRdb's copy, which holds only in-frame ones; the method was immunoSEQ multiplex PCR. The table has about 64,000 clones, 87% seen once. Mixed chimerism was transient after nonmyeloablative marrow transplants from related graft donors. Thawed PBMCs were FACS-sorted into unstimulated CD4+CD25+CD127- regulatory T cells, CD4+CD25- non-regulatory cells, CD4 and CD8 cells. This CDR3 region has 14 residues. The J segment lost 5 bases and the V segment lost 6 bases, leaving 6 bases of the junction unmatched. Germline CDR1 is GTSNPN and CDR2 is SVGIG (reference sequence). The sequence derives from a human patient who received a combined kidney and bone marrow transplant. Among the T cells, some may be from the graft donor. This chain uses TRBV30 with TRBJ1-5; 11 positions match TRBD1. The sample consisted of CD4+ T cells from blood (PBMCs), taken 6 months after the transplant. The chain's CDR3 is CACGGTGGHQPQHF. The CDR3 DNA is TGTGCCTGCGGTGGGACAGGGGGACATCAGCCCCAGCATTTT.